This TCR beta chain was sequenced in a study of blood T cell repertoires in COVID-19. Study summary: Some COVID-19 samples were acute and others convalescent; all came from the United States, Italy and Spain. From T cells, B-cell-depleted T cells, or PBMCs came the material, which was cDNA or gDNA.

The CDR3 is 12 amino acids. The V gene end was trimmed by 4 bases and the J gene end by 12 bases; junction bases not matched to a gene: 6. Germline V lookup: CDR1 SGHDT, CDR2 YYEEEE. During active infection, Seattle patients enrolled and were then monitored through disease. Study processing details: Cell counts per sample came from amplifying reference gene primers. The protocol was immunoSEQ multiplex PCR, while the TCRdb copy is restricted to in-frame clones and leaves out a portion. V and J calls and clone size are copied from that table; D and trimming were computed from the DNA. Of 200,000 to 250,000 clones listed, approximately 90% are singletons.

The receptor was derived from a man aged 25-45 years with COVID-19, enrolled during active disease. The chain links TRBV5-6 to TRBJ1-4, with TRBD1 matching over 7 bases. The sequenced material came from peripheral blood. The CDR3 loop is CASSITGAELFF. The CDR3 nucleotides are TGTGCCAGCAGCATAACAGGGGCTGAACTGTTTTTT. The complete variable domain, with remaining parts taken from reference TRBV5-6 and TRBJ1-4, reads DAGVTQSPTHLIKTRGQQVTLRCSPKSGHDTVSWYQQALGQGPQFIFQYYEEEERQRGNFPDRFSGHQFPNYSSELNVNALLLGDSALYLCASSITGAELFFGSGTQLSVL.